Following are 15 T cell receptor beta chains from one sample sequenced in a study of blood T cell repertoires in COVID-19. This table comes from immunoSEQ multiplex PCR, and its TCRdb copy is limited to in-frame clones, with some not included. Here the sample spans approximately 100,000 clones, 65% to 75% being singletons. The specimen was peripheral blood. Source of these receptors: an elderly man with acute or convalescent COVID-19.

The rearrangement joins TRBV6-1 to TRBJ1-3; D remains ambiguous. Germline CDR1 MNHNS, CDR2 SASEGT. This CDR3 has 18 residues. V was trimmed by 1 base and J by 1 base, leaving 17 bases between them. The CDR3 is CASSEGRFVTGSGNTIYF. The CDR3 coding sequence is TGTGCCAGCAGTGAAGGCAGGTTTGTCACCGGTTCTGGAAACACCATATATTTT.

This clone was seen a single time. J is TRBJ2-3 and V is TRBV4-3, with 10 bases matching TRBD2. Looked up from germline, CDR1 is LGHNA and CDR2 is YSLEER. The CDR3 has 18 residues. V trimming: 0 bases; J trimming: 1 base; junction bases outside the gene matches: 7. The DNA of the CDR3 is TGCGCCAGCAGCCAAGATCCCTCCGGGACTAGCGGCACAGATACGCAGTATTTT. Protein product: CASSQDPSGTSGTDTQYF.

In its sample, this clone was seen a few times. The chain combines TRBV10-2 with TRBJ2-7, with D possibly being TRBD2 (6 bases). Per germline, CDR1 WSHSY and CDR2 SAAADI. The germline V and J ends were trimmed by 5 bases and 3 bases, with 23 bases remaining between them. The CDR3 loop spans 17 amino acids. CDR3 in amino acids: CASSPPLWRGGNYEQYF. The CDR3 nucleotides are TGCGCCAGCAGTCCCCCCCTCTGGAGGGGAGGCAACTACGAGCAGTACTTC.

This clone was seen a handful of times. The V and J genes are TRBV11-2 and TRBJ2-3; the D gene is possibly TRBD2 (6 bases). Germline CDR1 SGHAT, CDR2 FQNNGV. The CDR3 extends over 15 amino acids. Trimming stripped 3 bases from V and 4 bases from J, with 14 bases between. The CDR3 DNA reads TGTGCCAGCAGCTTGATTAGCGGTGGGGCAGATACGCAGTATTTT. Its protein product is CASSLISGGADTQYF.

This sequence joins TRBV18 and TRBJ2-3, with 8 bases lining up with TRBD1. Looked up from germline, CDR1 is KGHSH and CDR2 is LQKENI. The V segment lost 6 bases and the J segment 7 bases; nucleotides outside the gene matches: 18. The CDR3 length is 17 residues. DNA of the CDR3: TGTGCCAGCTCTCAACTCCATCCGTCCCGGGACAGGAATACGCAGTATTTT. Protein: CASSQLHPSRDRNTQYF.

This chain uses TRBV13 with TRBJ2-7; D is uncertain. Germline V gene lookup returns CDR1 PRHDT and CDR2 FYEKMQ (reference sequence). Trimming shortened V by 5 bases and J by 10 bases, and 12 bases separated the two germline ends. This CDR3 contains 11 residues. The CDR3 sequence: CASSLLTTQYF. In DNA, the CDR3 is TGTGCCAGCAGCCTCCTGACAACCCAGTACTTC.

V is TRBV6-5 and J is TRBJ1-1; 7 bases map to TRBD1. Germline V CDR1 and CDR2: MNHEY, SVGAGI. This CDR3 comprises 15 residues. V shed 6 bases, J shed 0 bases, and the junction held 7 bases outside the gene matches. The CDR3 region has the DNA TGTGCCAGCAGAAGGGGACAGATCATGAACACTGAAGCTTTCTTT. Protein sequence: CASRRGQIMNTEAFF.

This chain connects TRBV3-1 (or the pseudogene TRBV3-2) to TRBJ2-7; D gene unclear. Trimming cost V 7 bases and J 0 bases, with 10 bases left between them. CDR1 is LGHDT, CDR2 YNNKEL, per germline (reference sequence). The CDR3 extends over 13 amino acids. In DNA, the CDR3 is TGTGCCAGCACGTTTGGCGGCTCCTACGAGCAGTACTTC. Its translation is CASTFGGSYEQYF.

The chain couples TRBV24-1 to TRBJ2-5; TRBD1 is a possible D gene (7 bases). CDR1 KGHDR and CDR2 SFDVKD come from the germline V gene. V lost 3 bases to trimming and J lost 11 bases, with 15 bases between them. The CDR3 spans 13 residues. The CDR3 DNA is TGTGCCACCAGTGATCCGGGAGACAGGGTTCAGTACTTC. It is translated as CATSDPGDRVQYF.

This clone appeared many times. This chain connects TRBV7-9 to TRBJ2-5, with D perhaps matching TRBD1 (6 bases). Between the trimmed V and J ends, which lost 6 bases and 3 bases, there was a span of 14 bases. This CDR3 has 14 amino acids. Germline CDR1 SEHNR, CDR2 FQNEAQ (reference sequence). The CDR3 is CASSPTGTKETQYF. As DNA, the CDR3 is TGTGCCAGCAGTCCCACAGGGACCAAAGAGACCCAGTACTTC.

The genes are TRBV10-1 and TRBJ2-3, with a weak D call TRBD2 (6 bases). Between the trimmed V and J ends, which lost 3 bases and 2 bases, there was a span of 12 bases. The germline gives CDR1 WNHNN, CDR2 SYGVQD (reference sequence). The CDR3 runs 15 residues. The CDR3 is CASSDTGLSTDTQYF. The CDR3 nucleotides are TGCGCCAGCAGTGACACGGGACTTTCCACAGATACGCAGTATTTT.

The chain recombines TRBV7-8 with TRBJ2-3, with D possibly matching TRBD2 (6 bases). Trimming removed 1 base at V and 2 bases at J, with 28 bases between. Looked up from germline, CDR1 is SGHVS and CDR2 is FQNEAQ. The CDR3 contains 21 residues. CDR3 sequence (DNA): TGTGCCAGCAGCTTAGATCCCCAAACTAGCCCTCGACCCCAACCCACAGATACGCAGTATTTT. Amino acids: CASSLDPQTSPRPQPTDTQYF.

Written as DNA, the CDR3 is TGCAGCGTTACTAGCGGGACAGATACGCAGTATTTT. Its translation is CSVTSGTDTQYF. This chain links TRBV29-1 with TRBJ2-3, with 9 bases fitting TRBD2. The CDR3 is 12 amino acids. In germline, CDR1 is SQVTM, CDR2 ANQGSEA. Trimming removed 5 bases from V and 3 bases from J; junction bases left unmatched: 0.

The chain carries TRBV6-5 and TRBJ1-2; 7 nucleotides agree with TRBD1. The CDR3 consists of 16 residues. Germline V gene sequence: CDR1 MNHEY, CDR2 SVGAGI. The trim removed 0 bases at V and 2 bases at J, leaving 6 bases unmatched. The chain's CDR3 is CASSYSNAQGNYGYTF. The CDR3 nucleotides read TGTGCCAGCAGTTACTCGAATGCACAGGGGAACTATGGCTACACCTTC.

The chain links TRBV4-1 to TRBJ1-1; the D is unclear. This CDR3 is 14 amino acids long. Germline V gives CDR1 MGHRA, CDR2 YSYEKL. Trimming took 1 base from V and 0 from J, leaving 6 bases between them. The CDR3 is CASSQGYLNTEAFF. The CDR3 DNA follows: TGCGCCAGCAGCCAAGGCTATTTGAACACTGAAGCTTTCTTT.